This T cell receptor (beta chain) was captured in a study of monozygotic twins with inflammatory bowel disease. Whole-study findings and limits: Whereas healthy co-twins had higher TCRbeta diversity (inverse Simpson), IBD patients had lower diversity.

In regard to this clonotype: The target antigen is unknown.

Template switching appended UMIs that held a 6-nucleotide sample barcode. TCRdb derives one entry per CDR3 protein from the 5' RACE reads, leaving out DNA. The data include some 150,000 distinct CDR3 sequences; the top ten clones carry 2.4%. The material sequenced was blood. The clonotype comes from a human donor with ulcerative colitis or Crohn's disease, or a healthy co-twin of an affected twin (not recorded which).

The chain's CDR3 is CASSTPGQGPTGELFF. This chain links TRBV9 with TRBJ2-2; the TCRdb D gene call, TRBD1, has no DNA to confirm it. Germline assignment: CDR1 SGDLS and CDR2 YYNGEE. The CDR3 consists of 16 residues.